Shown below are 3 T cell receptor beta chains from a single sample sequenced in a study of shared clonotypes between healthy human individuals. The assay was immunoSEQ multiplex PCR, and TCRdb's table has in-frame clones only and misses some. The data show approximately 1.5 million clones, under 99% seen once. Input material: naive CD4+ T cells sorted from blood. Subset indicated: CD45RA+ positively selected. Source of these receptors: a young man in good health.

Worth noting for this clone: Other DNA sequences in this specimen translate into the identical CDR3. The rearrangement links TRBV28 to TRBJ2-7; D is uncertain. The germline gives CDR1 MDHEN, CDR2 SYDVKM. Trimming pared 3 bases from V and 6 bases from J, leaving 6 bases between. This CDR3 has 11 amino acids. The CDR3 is CASSFRSEQYF. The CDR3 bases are TGTGCCAGCAGTTTTCGGAGCGAGCAGTACTTC.

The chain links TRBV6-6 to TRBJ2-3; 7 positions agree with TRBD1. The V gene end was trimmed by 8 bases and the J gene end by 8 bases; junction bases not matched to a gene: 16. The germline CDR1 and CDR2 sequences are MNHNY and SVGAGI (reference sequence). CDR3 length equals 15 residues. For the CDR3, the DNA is TGTGCCAGCTCCCTAGCCAGGGACAGTCCAAGTACGCAGTATTTT. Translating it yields CASSLARDSPSTQYF.

This CDR3 reads CASSKFGTGELFF. The DNA of the CDR3 is TGTGCCAGTAGTAAATTTGGCACCGGGGAGCTGTTTTTT. The chain couples TRBV19 to TRBJ2-2; D remains ambiguous. Germline V gives CDR1 LNHDA, CDR2 SQIVND (reference sequence). V was pared by 4 bases and J by 4 bases, with 7 bases between. CDR3 length equals 13 residues.